This T cell receptor beta chain was documented in a study of beta chain features in type 1 diabetes. Germline values: CDR1 SQVTM, CDR2 ANQGSEA. V lost 7 bases to trimming and J lost 0 bases; unmatched junction nucleotides: 1. CDR3 length: 12 amino acids. The study's findings and limits: Patients' naive, central memory and Treg TCRB repertoires seemed closer to one another than those of healthy donors.

This clone was detected once. What it binds is not known. Every bit of the isolated RNA underwent reverse transcription, so sequencing read expressed TCRB transcripts. Using immunoSEQ multiplex PCR, the repertoire was profiled, and TCRdb retains in-frame clones only, with some absent. The table lists 200,000 to 250,000 clones, roughly two thirds of them singletons. Sorted populations all exceeded 98% purity. V is TRBV29-1 and J is TRBJ2-7, with 9 nucleotides matching TRBD2. The sequenced material came from naive CD4+ T cells from blood. The TCR originated in a man aged 25-45 years in good health. The CDR3 loop is CSASGISYEQYF. As DNA, the CDR3 is TGCAGCGCTAGCGGGATCTCCTACGAGCAGTACTTC.